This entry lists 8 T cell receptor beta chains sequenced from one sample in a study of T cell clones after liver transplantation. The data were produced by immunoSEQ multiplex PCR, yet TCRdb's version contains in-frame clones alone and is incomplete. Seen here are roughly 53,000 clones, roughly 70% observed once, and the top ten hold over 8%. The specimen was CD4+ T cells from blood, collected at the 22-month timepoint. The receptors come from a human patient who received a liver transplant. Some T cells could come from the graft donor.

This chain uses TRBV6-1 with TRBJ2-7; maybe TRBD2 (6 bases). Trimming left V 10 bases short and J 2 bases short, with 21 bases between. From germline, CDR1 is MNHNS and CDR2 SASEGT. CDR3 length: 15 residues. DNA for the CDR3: TGTGCCACCAATCGGGACCCTGGAGGGCCCTACGAGCAGTACTTC. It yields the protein CATNRDPGGPYEQYF.

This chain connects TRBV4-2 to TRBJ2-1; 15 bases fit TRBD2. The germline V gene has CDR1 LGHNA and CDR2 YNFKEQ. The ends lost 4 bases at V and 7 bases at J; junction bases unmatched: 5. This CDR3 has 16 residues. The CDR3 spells CASSRTSGGALNEQFF. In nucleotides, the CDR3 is TGTGCCAGCAGCCGGACTAGCGGGGGGGCTTTGAATGAGCAGTTCTTC.

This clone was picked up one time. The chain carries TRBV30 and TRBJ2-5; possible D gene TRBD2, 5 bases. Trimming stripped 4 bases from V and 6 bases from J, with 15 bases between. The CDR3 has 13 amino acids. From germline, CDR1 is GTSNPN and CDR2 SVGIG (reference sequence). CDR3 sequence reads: CAWNYPGKQTQYF. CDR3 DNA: TGTGCCTGGAACTATCCGGGGAAACAGACCCAGTACTTC.

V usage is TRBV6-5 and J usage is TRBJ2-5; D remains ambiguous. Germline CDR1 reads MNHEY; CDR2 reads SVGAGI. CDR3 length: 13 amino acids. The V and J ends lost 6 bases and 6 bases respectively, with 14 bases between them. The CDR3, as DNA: TGTGCCAGCAGCCAATTCTCCGGCCAGACCCAGTACTTC. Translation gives CASSQFSGQTQYF.

CDR3 region: CASSLALEYNEQFF. CDR3 in DNA: TGTGCCAGCAGCTTAGCGCTTGAATACAATGAGCAGTTCTTC. V and J are TRBV7-6 and TRBJ2-1; no reliable D call. Germline CDR1 is SGHVS and CDR2 is FNYEAQ. Between the trimmed V and J ends, which lost 0 bases and 4 bases, there was a span of 7 bases. The CDR3 has 14 residues.

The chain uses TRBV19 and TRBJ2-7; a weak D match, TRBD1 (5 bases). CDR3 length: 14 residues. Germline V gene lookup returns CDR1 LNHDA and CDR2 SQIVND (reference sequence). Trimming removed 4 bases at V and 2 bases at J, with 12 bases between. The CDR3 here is CASSTLGRAYEQYF. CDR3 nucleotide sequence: TGTGCCAGTAGTACTCTAGGCAGGGCCTACGAGCAGTACTTC. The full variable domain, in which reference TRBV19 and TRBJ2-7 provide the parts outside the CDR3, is DGGITQSPKYLFRKEGQNVTLSCEQNLNHDAMYWYRQDPGQGLRLIYYSQIVNDFQKGDIAEGYSVSREKKESFPLTVTSAQKNPTAFYLCASSTLGRAYEQYFGPGTRLTVT.

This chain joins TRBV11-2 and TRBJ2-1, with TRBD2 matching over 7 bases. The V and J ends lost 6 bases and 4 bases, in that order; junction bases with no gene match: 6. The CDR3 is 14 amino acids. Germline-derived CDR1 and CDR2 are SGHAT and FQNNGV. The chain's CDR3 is CASSGRTSYNEQFF. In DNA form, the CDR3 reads TGTGCCAGCAGTGGTAGGACTAGTTACAATGAGCAGTTCTTC.

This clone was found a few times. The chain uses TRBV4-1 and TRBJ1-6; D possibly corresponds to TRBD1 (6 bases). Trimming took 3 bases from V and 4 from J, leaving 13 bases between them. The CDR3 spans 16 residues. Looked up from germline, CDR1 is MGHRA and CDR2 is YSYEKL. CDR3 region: CASSQGFGQYNSPLHF. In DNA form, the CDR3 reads TGCGCCAGCAGCCAGGGATTCGGACAGTATAATTCACCCCTCCACTTT.